This passage covers 23 T cell receptor beta chains from one sample sequenced in a study of T cells after posttransplantation cyclophosphamide. Cyclophosphamide on days +3 and +4 followed busulfan-fludarabine conditioning and a marrow graft. TCRdb's copy holds only in-frame clones and misses some; the assay was immunoSEQ multiplex PCR. The table lists several thousand clones, with no singletons. The sequencing used PBMCs, collected after allogeneic stem cell transplant with posttransplant cyclophosphamide. The receptors were sampled from a female patient aged 50 to 65 who received an allogeneic stem cell transplant from a related donor, was CMV-positive, and had no GVHD. The T cells may partly be graft donor cells.

This clone was observed a handful of times. The junction differs from germline at one of its ends, possibly a read error. CDR3 protein: CASSLEESLSREPQYF. The CDR3 DNA reads as TGTGCCAGCAGCTTGGAAGAATCTCTGTCTCGAGAGCCCCAGTACTTC. The V call is TRBV5-4, the J call TRBJ2-5; D remains ambiguous. The CDR3 length is 16 residues. Germline V gives CDR1 SGHNT, CDR2 YYREEE (reference sequence).

This clone has a count of ten or more. The CDR3 sequence is CASSLRSAGASYEQYF. In DNA form, the CDR3 reads TGCGCCAGCAGCTTGCGGTCAGCGGGAGCGTCCTACGAGCAGTACTTC. This chain uses TRBV5-1 with TRBJ2-7; 8 bases are a match to TRBD2. CDR1 SGHRS and CDR2 YFSETQ come from the germline V gene. V gave up 1 base and J gave up 1 base; unmatched junction bases: 7. The CDR3 contains 16 residues. Variable domain in full (rest from reference TRBV5-1 and TRBJ2-7): KAGVTQTPRYLIKTRGQQVTLSCSPISGHRSVSWYQQTPGQGLQFLFEYFSETQRNKGNFPGRFSGRQFSNSRSEMNVSTLELGDSALYLCASSLRSAGASYEQYFGPGTRLTVT.

This clone is categorized as medium-sized. CDR3 nucleotides: TGTGCCATCAGTGACGCCGGGACTAGTGCCAAAGAGTTCTTC. It is translated as CAISDAGTSAKEFF. This chain joins TRBV10-3 and TRBJ2-1; 8 nucleotides align to TRBD2. The CDR3 sequence is 14 residues long. Looked up from germline, CDR1 is ENHRY and CDR2 is SYGVKD. V dropped 3 bases and J dropped 14; count of bases not matched to a gene: 12.

Many counts were recorded for this clone. The J gene is TRBJ1-5, the V gene TRBV4-3, with D perhaps matching TRBD1 (6 bases). CDR3 length: 15 amino acids. Germline V gene sequence: CDR1 LGHNA, CDR2 YSLEER. V lost 0 bases and J 5 bases, leaving 11 bases between the germline ends. The DNA for the CDR3 is TGCGCCAGCAGCCAAGAGGTCAGGGGTTATCAGCCCCAGCATTTT. Translated: CASSQEVRGYQPQHF.

This clone qualifies as medium-sized. The rearrangement uses TRBV6-5 and TRBJ2-1, with D unresolved. Trimming pared 5 bases from V and 8 bases from J, leaving 10 bases between. This CDR3 region has 12 residues. Germline V gives CDR1 MNHEY, CDR2 SVGAGI. CDR3 loop: CASSTRSDEQFF. In nucleotides, the CDR3 is TGTGCCAGCAGTACCCGGAGCGATGAGCAGTTCTTC.

This clone was seen many times. The chain couples TRBV9 to TRBJ2-5; 7 bases map to TRBD2. The CDR3 consists of 17 residues. Germline trimming cut 4 bases from V and 2 bases from J; bases unmatched to any gene: 14. The V gene's germline CDR1 is SGDLS and CDR2 YYNGEE. CDR3 bases: TGTGCCAGCAGCCCAAGGGAGGGGATGCGCCTTCAAGAGACCCAGTACTTC. The encoded protein is CASSPREGMRLQETQYF.

This clone was counted many times. The chain has TRBV5-1 and TRBJ1-5, with D perhaps TRBD1 (6 bases). Looked up from germline, CDR1 is SGHRS and CDR2 is YFSETQ. This CDR3 is 15 amino acids long. The V end lost 4 bases, the J end lost 0 bases, and 11 bases lay between the germline ends. The CDR3 sequence is CASSSQGHSNQPQHF. CDR3 DNA sequence: TGCGCCAGCAGCAGCCAGGGACATAGCAATCAGCCCCAGCATTTT.

This clone was observed many times. The gene calls are TRBV5-1 and TRBJ2-2, with D perhaps matching TRBD2 (5 bases). Trimming took off 2 bases at V and 6 bases at J, with 26 bases between the two ends. Germline V gene sequence: CDR1 SGHRS, CDR2 YFSETQ. The CDR3 spans 19 residues. The CDR3 protein is CASSFFNRGASSKSGELFF. The DNA for the CDR3 is TGCGCCAGCAGCTTTTTTAATCGCGGCGCTAGCAGTAAGTCCGGGGAGCTGTTTTTT.

At least ten counts were recorded for this clone. The chain is built from TRBV12-3 or TRBV12-4 and TRBJ2-1; a weak D match, TRBD2 (5 bases). This CDR3 region has 12 residues. Trimming removed 5 bases at V and 5 bases at J, with 7 bases between. The CDR3 DNA reads as TGTGCCAGCAGTACTAGGAACAATGAGCAGTTCTTC. It translates to CASSTRNNEQFF.

This clone is classed as medium-sized. The rearrangement joins TRBV28 to TRBJ2-1, with 9 bases matching TRBD1. The CDR3 is 14 residues long. The V gene's germline CDR1 is MDHEN and CDR2 SYDVKM. V lost 3 bases to trimming and J lost 8 bases; unmatched junction nucleotides: 5. CDR3: CASSFGTGRYEQFF. The CDR3 DNA sequence: TGTGCCAGCAGTTTTGGGACAGGGAGGTATGAGCAGTTCTTC.

This clone was seen repeatedly, ten times or more. CDR3 nucleotide sequence: TGCGCCAGCAGCTTGGTACACGGGTCCGAGTTCCAAGAGACCCAGTACTTC. It yields the protein CASSLVHGSEFQETQYF. V gene TRBV5-1 combines with J gene TRBJ2-5; unclear D gene. The CDR3 length is 17 residues. V was trimmed by 0 bases and J by 1 base, leaving 16 bases between them. CDR1 and CDR2 (germline): SGHRS, YFSETQ. The full variable domain, completed using reference TRBV5-1 and TRBJ2-5, is KAGVTQTPRYLIKTRGQQVTLSCSPISGHRSVSWYQQTPGQGLQFLFEYFSETQRNKGNFPGRFSGRQFSNSRSEMNVSTLELGDSALYLCASSLVHGSEFQETQYFGPGTRLLVL.

This clone was seen ten or more times. This chain's CDR3 is CASSQDWGGWGEQYF. CDR3 nucleotide sequence: TGCGCCAGCAGCCAAGATTGGGGGGGCTGGGGCGAGCAGTACTTC. The chain couples TRBV4-1 to TRBJ2-7; tentative D call: TRBD2 (7 bases). The CDR3 totals 15 residues. Trimming pared 0 bases from V and 6 bases from J, leaving 15 bases between. Germline CDR1 MGHRA, CDR2 YSYEKL.

In this sample, this clone turned up many times. The chain carries TRBV18 and TRBJ1-1; 7 nucleotides align to TRBD1. CDR1 and CDR2 from the germline V gene are KGHSH and LQKENI. The V segment lost 2 bases and the J segment 2 bases; nucleotides outside the gene matches: 14. The CDR3 spans 18 residues. This chain's CDR3 is CASSPWGNPGQKNTEAFF. The CDR3 DNA sequence: TGTGCCAGCTCACCATGGGGAAACCCGGGACAGAAAAACACTGAAGCTTTCTTT.

This clone was seen repeatedly, ten times or more. The chain joins TRBV5-5 to TRBJ2-1; no firm D call. CDR1 is SGHKS, CDR2 YYEKEE, per germline (reference sequence). This CDR3 spans 13 amino acids. V was shortened by 0 bases and J by 6 bases, with 7 bases between the two germline ends. The CDR3 nucleotides read TGTGCCAGCAGCTTGGTCGGCGGCAATGAGCAGTTCTTC. Residues: CASSLVGGNEQFF.

This clone was recorded many times. J is TRBJ2-1 and V is TRBV5-1; 10 bases are shared with TRBD2. CDR1 is SGHRS and CDR2 is YFSETQ in the germline V gene. The CDR3 is 18 amino acids. Trimming cost V 1 base and J 7 bases; bases outside gene matches: 14. CDR3 loop: CASSLWDRGLAGVNEQFF. The CDR3 DNA is TGCGCCAGCAGCTTGTGGGACAGAGGCCTAGCGGGAGTAAATGAGCAGTTCTTC.

This clone was seen at least ten times. The chain is built from TRBV2 and TRBJ2-3; D uncertain. The CDR3 is 12 residues long. Trimming removed 3 bases at V and 9 bases at J, with 10 bases between. Germline CDR1 reads SNHLY; CDR2 reads FYNNEI. CDR3 sequence (DNA): TGTGCCAGCAGTGATGTAGTTTTCACGCAGTATTTT. Residues: CASSDVVFTQYF. Complete variable domain (other parts from reference TRBV2 and TRBJ2-3): EPEVTQTPSHQVTQMGQEVILRCVPISNHLYFYWYRQILGQKVEFLVSFYNNEISEKSEIFDDQFSVERPDGSNFTLKIRSTKLEDSAMYFCASSDVVFTQYFGPGTRLTVL.

This clone was seen only a few times. V usage is TRBV6-2 or TRBV6-3 and J usage is TRBJ2-5, with 13 bases identical to TRBD2. The tail of the sequence fits TRBJ2-7 better, so the J call may be wrong. The CDR3 loop spans 17 amino acids. Looked up from germline, CDR1 is MNHEY and CDR2 is SVGEGT. CDR3 DNA sequence: TGTGCCAGCAGTTACTCGACTAGCGGGAGGCTTACCTACGAGCAGTACTTC. Translation: CASSYSTSGRLTYEQYF.

This clone occurred many times. V gene TRBV6-4 combines with J gene TRBJ2-7; the match to TRBD2 covers 7 bases. J gave up 2 bases and V 3 bases, and 4 bases lay outside the gene matches. Germline V gene data show CDR1 as MRHNA and CDR2 as SNTAGT. This CDR3 is 14 amino acids long. CDR3 bases: TGTGCCAGCAGTGAGGTAGCGGGCCCCTACGAGCAGTACTTC. Its translation is CASSEVAGPYEQYF.

This clone appeared many times. This sequence joins TRBV9 and TRBJ2-5; 8 nucleotides match TRBD2. The V segment lost 0 bases and the J segment 4 bases; nucleotides outside the gene matches: 2. The CDR3 runs to 14 residues. Germline lookup yields CDR1 SGDLS and CDR2 YYNGEE. DNA of the CDR3: TGTGCCAGCAGCGTAGAAACTAGCGGAGAGACCCAGTACTTC. This codes for CASSVETSGETQYF.

The sample holds many counts of this clone. The chain has TRBV2 and TRBJ1-5; D is ambiguous. Deletions cut 7 bases from V and 4 bases from J, with 17 bases between. The CDR3 has 15 amino acids. Germline CDR1 and CDR2: SNHLY and FYNNEI. The CDR3 DNA reads as TGTGCCAGCAAAACACAGCAATCTGATAATCAGCCCCAGCATTTT. It translates to CASKTQQSDNQPQHF.

This clone was found many times. The chain links TRBV12-3 or TRBV12-4 to TRBJ2-7, with TRBD2 as a possible D gene (6 bases). CDR3 size: 12 residues. V was pared by 5 bases and J by 1 base, with 6 bases between. The CDR3, as DNA: TGTGCCAGCAGTAGCGGGTCCTACGAGCAGTACTTC. Protein sequence: CASSSGSYEQYF.

This clone was seen repeatedly, ten times or more. The J gene is TRBJ2-7, the V gene TRBV7-9, with TRBD2 matching over 8 bases. The CDR3 extends over 17 amino acids. J gave up 3 bases and V 5 bases, and 15 bases lay outside the gene matches. The germline V gene has CDR1 SEHNR and CDR2 FQNEAQ (reference sequence). The CDR3 DNA is TGTGCCAGCAGCCCCGGCCTGGGTCTAGCGGGTAACTACGAGCAGTACTTC. Translated: CASSPGLGLAGNYEQYF.

This clone was seen only a few times. The genes are TRBV7-3 and TRBJ2-5, with 8 positions matching TRBD1. Germline V gene sequence: CDR1 SGHTA, CDR2 FQGTGA. V trimming: 5 bases; J trimming: 5 bases; junction bases outside the gene matches: 10. The CDR3 loop spans 15 amino acids. The CDR3 is CASSPAGQGWETQYF. CDR3 coding DNA: TGTGCCAGCAGCCCCGCCGGACAGGGCTGGGAGACCCAGTACTTC.